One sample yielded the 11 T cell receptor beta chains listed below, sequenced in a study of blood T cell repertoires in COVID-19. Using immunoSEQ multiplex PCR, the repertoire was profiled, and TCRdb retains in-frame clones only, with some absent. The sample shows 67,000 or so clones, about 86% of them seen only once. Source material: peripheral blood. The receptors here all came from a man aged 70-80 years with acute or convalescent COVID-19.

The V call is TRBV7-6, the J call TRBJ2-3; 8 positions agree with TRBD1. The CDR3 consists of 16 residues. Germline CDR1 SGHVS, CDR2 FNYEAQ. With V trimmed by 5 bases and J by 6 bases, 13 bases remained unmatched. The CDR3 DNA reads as TGTGCCAGCAGCGTAGGAACCGGGACAGGCCGGGATACGCAGTATTTT. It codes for CASSVGTGTGRDTQYF.

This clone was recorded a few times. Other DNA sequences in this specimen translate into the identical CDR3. CDR3 DNA sequence: TGTGCCAGCAGCACAGGGGGGAGGCTCTATGGCTACACCTTC. As protein: CASSTGGRLYGYTF. The chain has TRBV6-5 and TRBJ1-2, with 8 bases lining up with TRBD1. The junction had 7 bases not matched to a gene; V was cut back by 6 bases and J by 4 bases. This CDR3 region has 14 residues. Germline V CDR1 and CDR2: MNHEY, SVGAGI.

Written as DNA, the CDR3 is TGTGCCATCAGTGAGGCGGCTAGCACAGATACGCAGTATTTT. Amino acids: CAISEAASTDTQYF. The chain couples TRBV10-3 to TRBJ2-3; no reliable D call. The CDR3 is 14 amino acids. CDR1 is ENHRY and CDR2 is SYGVKD in the germline V gene. Trimming took off 2 bases at V and 0 bases at J, with 6 bases between the two ends.

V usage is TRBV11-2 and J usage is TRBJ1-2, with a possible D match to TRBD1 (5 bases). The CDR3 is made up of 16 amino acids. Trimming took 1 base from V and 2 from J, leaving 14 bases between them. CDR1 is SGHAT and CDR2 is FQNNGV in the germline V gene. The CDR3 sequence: CASSLVGGQGNYGYTF. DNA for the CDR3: TGTGCCAGCAGCTTAGTCGGAGGGCAGGGAAACTATGGCTACACCTTC.

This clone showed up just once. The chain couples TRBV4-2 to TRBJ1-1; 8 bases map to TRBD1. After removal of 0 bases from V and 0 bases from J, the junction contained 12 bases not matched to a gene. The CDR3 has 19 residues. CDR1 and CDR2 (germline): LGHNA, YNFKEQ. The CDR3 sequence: CASSQDKRQGAGMNTEAFF. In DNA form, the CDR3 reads TGTGCCAGCAGCCAAGATAAAAGGCAGGGGGCCGGGATGAACACTGAAGCTTTCTTT.

The CDR3 is CASTPRGNYGYTF. Here the CDR3 DNA reads TGTGCCAGCACCCCCAGAGGGAACTATGGCTACACCTTC. The V gene is TRBV5-4, the J gene TRBJ1-2; no reliable D call. CDR1 SGHNT and CDR2 YYREEE come from the germline V gene (reference sequence). V lost 6 bases to trimming and J lost 2 bases, with 11 bases between them. The CDR3 is 13 amino acids. The variable domain in full, with the rest retrieved from reference TRBV5-4 and TRBJ1-2, is ETGVTQSPTHLIKTRGQQVTLRCSSQSGHNTVSWYQQALGQGPQFIFQYYREEENGRGNFPPRFSGLQFPNYSSELNVNALELDDSALYLCASTPRGNYGYTFGSGTRLTVV.

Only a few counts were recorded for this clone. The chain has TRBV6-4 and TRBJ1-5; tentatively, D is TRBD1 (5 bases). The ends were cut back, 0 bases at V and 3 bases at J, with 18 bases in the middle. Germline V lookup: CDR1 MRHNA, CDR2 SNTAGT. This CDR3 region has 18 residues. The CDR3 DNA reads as TGTGCCAGCAGTGACTCTTATGCGGGGGAGAAGGTCAATCAGCCCCAGCATTTT. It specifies CASSDSYAGEKVNQPQHF.

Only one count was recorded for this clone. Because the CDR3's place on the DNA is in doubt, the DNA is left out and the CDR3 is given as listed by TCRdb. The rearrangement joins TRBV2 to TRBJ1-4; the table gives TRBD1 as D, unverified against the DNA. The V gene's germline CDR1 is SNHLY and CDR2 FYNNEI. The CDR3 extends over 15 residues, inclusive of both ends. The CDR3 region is CASSEVGTGTGGQFF.

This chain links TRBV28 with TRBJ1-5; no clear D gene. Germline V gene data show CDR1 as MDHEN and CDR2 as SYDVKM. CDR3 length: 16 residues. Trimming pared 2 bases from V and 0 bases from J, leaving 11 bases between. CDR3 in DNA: TGTGCCAGCAGTTTACCCGCGGGGAATAGCAATCAGCCCCAGCATTTT. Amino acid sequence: CASSLPAGNSNQPQHF.

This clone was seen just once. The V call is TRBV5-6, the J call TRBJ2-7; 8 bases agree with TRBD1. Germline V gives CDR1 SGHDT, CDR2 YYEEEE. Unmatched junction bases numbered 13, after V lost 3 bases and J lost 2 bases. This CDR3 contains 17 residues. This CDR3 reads CASSSVGTGLSTYEQYF. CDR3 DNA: TGTGCCAGCAGCTCTGTAGGGACAGGCCTTTCCACCTACGAGCAGTACTTC.

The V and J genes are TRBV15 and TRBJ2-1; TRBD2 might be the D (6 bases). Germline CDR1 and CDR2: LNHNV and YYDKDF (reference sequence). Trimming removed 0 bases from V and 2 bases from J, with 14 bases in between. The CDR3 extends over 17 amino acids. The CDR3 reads CATSRDLAGSTYNEQFF. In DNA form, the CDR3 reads TGTGCCACCAGCAGAGATCTGGCGGGATCAACCTACAATGAGCAGTTCTTC. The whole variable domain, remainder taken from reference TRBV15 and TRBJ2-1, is DAMVIQNPRYQVTQFGKPVTLSCSQTLNHNVMYWYQQKSSQAPKLLFHYYDKDFNNEADTPDNFQSRRPNTSFCFLDIRSPGLGDTAMYLCATSRDLAGSTYNEQFFGPGTRLTVL.